This entry lists 31 T cell receptor beta chains sequenced from one sample in a study of T cell clonality in common variable immunodeficiency. Study-level results: In common variable immunodeficiency, TCR beta chains reportedly carried fewer deletions and N-nucleotide insertions.

TCRdb's table, derived via immunoSEQ multiplex PCR, lists solely in-frame clones and lacks some. Sampling found around 32,000 clones, none seen once. Their antigens remain unidentified. Sample: peripheral blood mononuclear cells. Source of these receptors: a human donor with common variable immunodeficiency.

In its sample, this clone was seen many times. The read comes to an end 3 residues before the CDR3 does, leaving the germline J gene to fill in the end. V is TRBV19 and J is TRBJ1-1; 10 nucleotides agree with TRBD1. J gave up 4 bases and V 5 bases, and 10 bases lay outside the gene matches. From germline, CDR1 is LNHDA and CDR2 SQIVND (reference sequence). This CDR3 has 16 residues. The DNA read from the CDR3 is TGTGCCAGTAGTGGGGGACAGGGGTGGTTGGGCACTGAA. This gives the protein CASSGGQGWLGTE. The whole CDR3 reads CASSGGQGWLGTEAFF.

Of note for this clone: The observed sequence ends 3 residues before the CDR3 terminus, with the missing tail filled in from the germline J gene. V is TRBV7-6 and J is TRBJ1-1, with TRBD1 identical over 11 bases. CDR1 SGHVS and CDR2 FNYEAQ come from the germline V gene. This CDR3 is built from 16 residues. V shed 5 bases and J 4 bases; nucleotides not matched to a gene: 9. Here the CDR3 reads CASSPGQGARSTEAFF. Incomplete CDR3 DNA: TGTGCCAGCAGCCCAGGACAGGGGGCGCGATCCACTGAA.

Ten or more counts support this clone. Read coverage stops 3 residues before the CDR3 terminus; the germline J gene supplies the remainder. V is TRBV30 and J is TRBJ1-1, with D possibly being TRBD1 (5 bases). Trimming removed 1 base from V and 3 bases from J, with 6 bases in between. The length of the CDR3 is 12 residues. Germline CDR1 GTSNPN, CDR2 SVGIG (reference sequence). The covered CDR3 bases are TGTGCCTGGAGTGGACAGTACACTGAA. Its translation is CAWSGQYTE. In full, the CDR3 reads CAWSGQYTEAFF.

This clone occurred a few times. The missing CDR3 end, 3 residues past where the read stops, is filled in from the germline J gene. The rearrangement uses TRBV18 and TRBJ1-3; D gene uncertain. V gave up 6 bases and J gave up 0 bases, with 15 bases separating them. Germline V CDR1 and CDR2: KGHSH, LQKENI. CDR3 length: 16 residues. Here the CDR3 reads CASSVQTVRSGNTIYF. The CDR3 DNA, read in part, is TGTGCCAGCTCTGTTCAGACTGTCCGCTCTGGAAACACC.

This clone has more than one count but fewer than ten. The part of the CDR3 DNA that was read is TGTGCCAGCGGTGGACAGGGTTTTAACTCACCC. Protein: CASGGQGFNSP. The complete CDR3 protein is CASGGQGFNSPLHF. The V call is TRBV6-1, the J call TRBJ1-6, with 8 bases aligning to TRBD1. Read sequence stops 3 residues before the CDR3 end, and the germline J gene provides the missing end. Germline-derived CDR1 and CDR2 are MNHNS and SASEGT. This CDR3 has 14 amino acids. Unmatched junction bases numbered 10, after V lost 8 bases and J lost 10 bases.

At least ten counts were recorded for this clone. The CDR3 extends 3 residues past the end of the read, so its final part is completed from the germline J gene. The gene calls are TRBV5-6 and TRBJ2-7; 10 positions agree with TRBD1. Germline CDR1 is SGHDT and CDR2 is YYEEEE. The CDR3 contains 15 residues. V lost 0 bases and J lost 6; bases outside the gene matches: 6. CDR3 DNA (partial): TGTGCCAGCAGCTTGGTAGGGACAGGGGTTGTCGAG. This sequence encodes CASSLVGTGVVE. The full-length CDR3 reads as CASSLVGTGVVEQYF.

Worth noting for this clone: Read data end 3 residues before the CDR3 end; the end is taken from the germline J gene. This chain joins TRBV7-2 and TRBJ1-6; 9 bases align to TRBD1. The CDR3 length is 15 residues. V was pared by 3 bases and J by 9 bases, with 6 bases of the junction left unmatched. From germline, CDR1 is SGHTA and CDR2 FQGNSA. The part of the CDR3 DNA that was read is TGTGCCAGCAGCTTGACAGGGGGTTTTAGTTCACCC. Translating gives CASSLTGGFSSP. The whole CDR3 sequence reads CASSLTGGFSSPLHF. The full variable domain, completed using reference TRBV7-2 and TRBJ1-6, is GAGVSQSPSNKVTEKGKDVELRCDPISGHTALYWYRQSLGQGLEFLIYFQGNSAPDKSGLPSDRFSAERTGGSVSTLTIQRTQQEDSAVYLCASSLTGGFSSPLHFGNGTRLTVT.

This clone was counted between two and nine times. The sequenced fragment ends 3 residues before the CDR3 boundary, so the rest is inferred from the germline J gene. The gene calls are TRBV30 and TRBJ1-1; no clear D. The CDR3 loop spans 12 amino acids. The V end was cut by 4 bases, the J end by 0 bases, with 6 bases between. Germline CDR1 and CDR2: GTSNPN and SVGIG (reference sequence). The part of the CDR3 DNA that was read is TGTGCCTGGACCGTTATGAACACTGAA. Translating it yields CAWTVMNTE. The CDR3 in full is CAWTVMNTEAFF.

This clone was recorded a few times. Sequencing ends 3 residues short of the CDR3 end; the germline J gene provides the rest. V and J are TRBV29-1 and TRBJ2-3; D perhaps matches TRBD2 (5 bases). The germline V gene has CDR1 SQVTM and CDR2 ANQGSEA. The V and J ends lost 6 bases and 2 bases respectively, with 18 bases between them. The CDR3 is 15 residues long. Here the CDR3 reads CSVPGLDYSTDTQYF. CDR3 DNA, as far as it was read: TGCAGCGTACCTGGACTGGATTATTCCACAGATACG.

Turning to this clone: Read sequence stops 3 residues before the CDR3 end, and the germline J gene provides the missing end. This chain links TRBV6-2 or TRBV6-3 with TRBJ2-7, with TRBD2 as a possible D gene (6 bases). This CDR3 spans 14 amino acids. Trimming removed 6 bases at V and 3 bases at J, with 15 bases between. CDR1 MNHEY and CDR2 SVGEGT come from the germline V gene. CDR3 loop: CASSARGTLYEQYF. The sequenced part of the CDR3 DNA is TGTGCCAGCAGCGCCCGGGGGACCCTCTACGAG.

Many counts were recorded for this clone. The CDR3 end falls 3 residues outside the read, so it is completed with the germline J gene. The chain combines TRBV5-4 with TRBJ1-2; D uncertain. Germline V CDR1 and CDR2: SGHNT, YYREEE (reference sequence). The length of the CDR3 is 11 residues. The CDR3 region is CASSLSGGYTF. The covered CDR3 bases are TGTGCCAGCAGCCTTTCCGGGGGC.

In its sample, this clone was seen many times. The missing CDR3 end, 3 residues past where the read stops, is filled in from the germline J gene. This chain joins TRBV10-3 and TRBJ2-5, with D possibly TRBD2 on 6 matching bases. Trimming took off 3 bases at V and 1 base at J, with 12 bases between the two ends. The CDR3 extends over 15 amino acids. Germline V CDR1 and CDR2: ENHRY, SYGVKD. The CDR3 DNA, read in part, is TGTGCCATCAGTGAAGACGGGGGACCCCAAGAGACC. This gives the protein CAISEDGGPQET. The whole CDR3 protein is CAISEDGGPQETQYF.

To note about this clone: Read coverage stops 3 residues before the CDR3 terminus; the germline J gene supplies the remainder. The chain combines TRBV30 with TRBJ2-3; perhaps TRBD1 as D (5 bases). The germline V gene has CDR1 GTSNPN and CDR2 SVGIG (reference sequence). Trimming shortened V by 2 bases and J by 2 bases, and 11 bases separated the two germline ends. The length of the CDR3 is 14 residues. CDR3 protein: CAWSRSGPTDTQYF. CDR3 DNA, as far as it was read: TGTGCCTGGAGTCGGTCAGGGCCCACAGATACG.

This clone was observed many times. The CDR3 is cut off 3 residues early in the read; its end comes from the germline J gene. J is TRBJ2-5 and V is TRBV2; 8 bases fit TRBD1. The J segment lost 4 bases and the V segment lost 6 bases, leaving 10 bases of the junction unmatched. This CDR3 contains 15 residues. The germline CDR1 and CDR2 sequences are SNHLY and FYNNEI. The part of the CDR3 DNA that was read is TGTGCCAGCAGGAGACAGGGGACATCGGGAGAGACC. The encoded protein is CASRRQGTSGET. The full CDR3 is CASRRQGTSGETQYF.

Regarding this clone: The sequence runs out 3 residues before the end of the CDR3; the remainder is reconstructed from the germline J gene. J is TRBJ2-7 and V is TRBV19; 9 bases map to TRBD1. This CDR3 contains 14 residues. Germline CDR1 and CDR2: LNHDA and SQIVND (reference sequence). J was trimmed by 3 bases and V by 5 bases; bases with no gene match: 5. The CDR3 DNA, read in part, is TGTGCCAGTAGTTTACGGGACAGGGACTACGAG. The encoded protein is CASSLRDRDYE. The complete CDR3 reads CASSLRDRDYEQYF.

This clone appeared a few times. Read coverage stops 3 residues before the CDR3 terminus; the germline J gene supplies the remainder. The rearrangement uses TRBV20-1 and TRBJ1-1, with 7 bases identical to TRBD1. Germline V lookup: CDR1 DFQATT, CDR2 SNEGSKA (reference sequence). V shed 6 bases, J shed 0 bases, and the junction held 10 bases outside the gene matches. The CDR3 is 15 amino acids. The CDR3 bases that were read are TGCAGTGCCCTCGACCAACAGGGGCTGAACACTGAA. Amino acid sequence: CSALDQQGLNTE. The full CDR3 protein reads CSALDQQGLNTEAFF.

The part of the CDR3 DNA that was read is TGTGCCAGCAGTCAAGATACG. Translation gives CASSQDT. The full CDR3 protein reads CASSQDTQYF. The chain carries TRBV6-2 or TRBV6-3 and TRBJ2-3; D gene uncertain. The read finishes 3 residues shy of the CDR3 end, and the germline J gene is used to complete it. The ends were cut back, 5 bases at V and 5 bases at J, with 2 bases in the middle. CDR3 length: 10 residues. Germline-derived CDR1 and CDR2 are MNHEY and SVGEGT.

This clone has only a few counts. The read stops 3 residues short of the end of the CDR3; the missing end is completed from the germline J gene. This chain joins TRBV6-1 and TRBJ1-2, with D unresolved. Looked up from germline, CDR1 is MNHNS and CDR2 is SASEGT. The CDR3 extends over 15 amino acids. The chain's CDR3 is CASSEVRALPGGYTF. The sequenced CDR3 bases are TGTGCCAGCAGTGAAGTACGGGCCCTGCCGGGGGGC.

With regard to this clone: The read comes to an end 3 residues before the CDR3 does, leaving the germline J gene to fill in the end. The chain combines TRBV30 with TRBJ1-1, with D unresolved. The germline gives CDR1 GTSNPN, CDR2 SVGIG (reference sequence). Trimming left V 2 bases short and J 0 bases short, with 10 bases between. The length of the CDR3 is 14 residues. This CDR3 reads CAWSRELLNTEAFF. The CDR3 bases that were read are TGTGCCTGGAGTAGAGAACTGTTGAACACTGAA.

This clone was seen ten or more times. The read comes to an end 3 residues before the CDR3 does, leaving the germline J gene to fill in the end. V usage is TRBV19 and J usage is TRBJ1-2; TRBD1 is a possible D gene (6 bases). CDR1 and CDR2 from the germline V gene are LNHDA and SQIVND (reference sequence). V was shortened by 11 bases and J by 4 bases, with 20 bases between the two germline ends. The CDR3 length is 14 residues. The DNA read from the CDR3 is TGTGCCTCCGGGGGGCCAGGGGCCGGCTATGGC. This gives the protein CASGGPGAGYG. The whole CDR3 region reads CASGGPGAGYGYTF. Full variable domain (rest looked up from reference TRBV19 and TRBJ1-2): DGGITQSPKYLFRKEGQNVTLSCEQNLNHDAMYWYRQDPGQGLRLIYYSQIVNDFQKGDIAEGYSVSREKKESFPLTVTSAQKNPTAFYLCASGGPGAGYGYTFGSGTRLTVV.

Concerning this clone itself: The read gets to within 3 residues of the CDR3 end, and the germline J gene fills in the rest. The genes are TRBV19 and TRBJ2-5; the D gene is possibly TRBD2 (5 bases). Deletions cut 0 bases from V and 5 bases from J, with 19 bases between. The CDR3 extends over 17 amino acids. The germline gives CDR1 LNHDA, CDR2 SQIVND (reference sequence). The part of the CDR3 DNA that was read is TGTGCCAGTAGTATAGATCACCTCACTAGATTTGGGGAGACC. This codes for CASSIDHLTRFGET. The CDR3 reads in full as CASSIDHLTRFGETQYF.

There are a few counts of this clone. Sequencing ends 3 residues short of the CDR3 end; the germline J gene provides the rest. The chain employs TRBV7-9 and TRBJ2-3; D remains ambiguous. V was shortened by 8 bases and J by 4 bases, with 13 bases between the two germline ends. The CDR3 sequence is 13 residues long. Germline V gene data show CDR1 as SEHNR and CDR2 as FQNEAQ (reference sequence). The CDR3 protein is CASGRFGADTQYF. Partial CDR3 DNA: TGTGCCAGCGGCCGTTTTGGTGCAGATACG.

This clone occurred many times. Read data end 3 residues before the CDR3 end; the end is taken from the germline J gene. V gene TRBV29-1 combines with J gene TRBJ2-1, with 10 bases fitting TRBD2. Germline assignment: CDR1 SQVTM and CDR2 ANQGSEA. The CDR3 contains 14 residues. V shed 7 bases and J 3 bases; nucleotides not matched to a gene: 6. CDR3 residues: CSGVAGGFYNEQFF. The part of the CDR3 DNA that was read is TGCAGCGGCGTAGCGGGGGGATTCTACAATGAG.

This clone was seen a handful of times. The missing CDR3 end, 3 residues past where the read stops, is filled in from the germline J gene. The rearrangement links TRBV20-1 to TRBJ1-2; 9 bases match TRBD1. Germline CDR1 DFQATT, CDR2 SNEGSKA (reference sequence). CDR3 length: 14 amino acids. J gave up 5 bases and V 6 bases, and 10 bases lay outside the gene matches. The sequenced part of the CDR3 DNA is TGCAGTGCCTTTAAACAGGGGGCGGTTTATGGC. Translated, it gives CSAFKQGAVYG. The full CDR3 reads CSAFKQGAVYGYTF.

This clone was observed many times. Coverage ceases 3 residues before the CDR3 finishes, and the germline J gene fills in the end. The V and J genes are TRBV14 and TRBJ1-2; no reliable D call. Between the trimmed V and J ends, which lost 1 base and 0 bases, there was a span of 9 bases. Germline loops: CDR1 SGHDN, CDR2 FVKESK. The CDR3 has 15 amino acids. The CDR3 region is CASSQARISNYGYTF. CDR3 DNA (partial): TGTGCCAGCAGCCAAGCTAGAATCTCTAACTATGGC.

This clone was detected ten times or more. The sequence runs out 3 residues before the end of the CDR3; the remainder is reconstructed from the germline J gene. The rearrangement links TRBV7-3 to TRBJ2-1, with 12 bases aligning to TRBD1. The CDR3 is 15 amino acids. From germline, CDR1 is SGHTA and CDR2 FQGTGA. J lost 7 bases, V lost 6 bases, and 7 bases had no gene match. The covered CDR3 bases are TGTGCCAGCAGTCTAGGGACAGGGGGCCAGAATGAG. Translated: CASSLGTGGQNE. The complete CDR3 sequence is CASSLGTGGQNEQFF.

This clone was seen a handful of times. Read data end 3 residues before the CDR3 end; the end is taken from the germline J gene. The V call is TRBV20-1, the J call TRBJ2-7; TRBD1 aligns across 7 bases. Trimming took 3 bases from V and 5 from J; bases not matched to a gene: 4. Germline V gene sequence: CDR1 DFQATT, CDR2 SNEGSKA (reference sequence). This CDR3 comprises 12 residues. The chain's CDR3 is CSARDRLNEQYF. The CDR3 DNA, read in part, is TGCAGTGCTAGGGACAGGCTGAACGAG.

This clone was seen repeatedly, ten times or more. The read falls 3 residues short of the CDR3 end, and the missing part is taken from the germline J gene. The chain has TRBV29-1 and TRBJ2-2; 9 positions match TRBD1. The CDR3 length is 14 residues. With 7 bases clipped from V and 3 bases from J, the junction kept 6 bases outside the gene matches. Germline V lookup: CDR1 SQVTM, CDR2 ANQGSEA. This CDR3 is CSASQGADTGELFF. The DNA read from the CDR3 is TGCAGCGCATCACAGGGGGCGGACACCGGGGAG.

Turning to this clone: The read falls 3 residues short of the CDR3 end, and the missing part is taken from the germline J gene. This rearrangement joins TRBV19 to TRBJ1-1, with D tentatively TRBD1 (5 bases). This CDR3 comprises 11 residues. The germline gives CDR1 LNHDA, CDR2 SQIVND (reference sequence). Trimming pared 5 bases from V and 7 bases from J, leaving 8 bases between. CDR3 region: CASSRGYEAFF. CDR3 DNA (partial): TGTGCCAGTAGTCGGGGGTATGAA.

Worth noting for this clone: The read finishes 3 residues shy of the CDR3 end, and the germline J gene is used to complete it. J is TRBJ2-1 and V is TRBV5-1; no clear D. CDR3 length: 13 residues. Germline-derived CDR1 and CDR2 are SGHRS and YFSETQ. The ends were cut back, 1 base at V and 7 bases at J, with 9 bases in the middle. The DNA read from the CDR3 is TGCGCCAGCAGCTTGATCGTAGGGAATGAG. Translated, it gives CASSLIVGNE. The CDR3 in its entirety is CASSLIVGNEQFF.

This clone occurred a few times. Read coverage stops 3 residues before the CDR3 terminus; the germline J gene supplies the remainder. This rearrangement joins TRBV6-2 or TRBV6-3 to TRBJ2-1; no clear D. The germline V gene has CDR1 MNHEY and CDR2 SVGEGT. V was clipped by 10 bases and J by 5 bases, with 12 bases between them. The CDR3 extends over 12 amino acids. The DNA read from the CDR3 is TGTGCCAAATCCTGCCGGGACAATGAG. Amino acid sequence: CAKSCRDNE. The whole CDR3 protein reads CAKSCRDNEQFF.